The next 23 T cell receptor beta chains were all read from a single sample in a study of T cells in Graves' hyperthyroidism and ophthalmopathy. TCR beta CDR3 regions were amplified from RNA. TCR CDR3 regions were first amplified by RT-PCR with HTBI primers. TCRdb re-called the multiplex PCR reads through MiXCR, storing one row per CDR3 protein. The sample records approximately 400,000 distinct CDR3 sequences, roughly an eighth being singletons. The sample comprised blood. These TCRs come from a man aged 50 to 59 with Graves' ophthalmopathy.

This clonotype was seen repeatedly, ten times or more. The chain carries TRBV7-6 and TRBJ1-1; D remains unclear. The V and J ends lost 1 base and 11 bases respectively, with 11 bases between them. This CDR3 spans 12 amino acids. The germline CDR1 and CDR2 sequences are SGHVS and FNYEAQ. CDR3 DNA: TGTGCCAGCAGCTTAGGTGGAGGGCGGGCTTTCTTT. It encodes CASSLGGGRAFF.

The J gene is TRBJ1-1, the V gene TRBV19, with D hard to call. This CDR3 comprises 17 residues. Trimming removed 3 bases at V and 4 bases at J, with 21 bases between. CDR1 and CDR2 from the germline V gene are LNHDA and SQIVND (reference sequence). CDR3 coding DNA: TGTGCCAGTAGTATTCTTTCCGTCGGCAGGCGGACCACTGAAGCTTTCTTT. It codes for CASSILSVGRRTTEAFF.

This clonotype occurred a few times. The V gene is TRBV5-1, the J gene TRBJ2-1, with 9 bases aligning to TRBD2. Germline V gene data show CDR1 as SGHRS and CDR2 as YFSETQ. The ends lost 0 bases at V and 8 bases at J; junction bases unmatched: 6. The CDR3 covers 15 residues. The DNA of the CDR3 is TGCGCCAGCAGCTTGGTAAGCGGGAGGTCGGATGAGCAGTTCTTC. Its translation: CASSLVSGRSDEQFF.

CDR3 sequence: CASSTSGALNTGELFF. As DNA, the CDR3 is TGTGCCAGCAGCACCTCAGGGGCGCTGAACACCGGGGAGCTGTTTTTT. J is TRBJ2-2 and V is TRBV7-9, with D maybe TRBD1 (6 bases). V was cut by 5 bases and J by 1 base, with 14 bases left in between. Germline V lookup: CDR1 SEHNR, CDR2 FQNEAQ (reference sequence). The CDR3 totals 16 residues.

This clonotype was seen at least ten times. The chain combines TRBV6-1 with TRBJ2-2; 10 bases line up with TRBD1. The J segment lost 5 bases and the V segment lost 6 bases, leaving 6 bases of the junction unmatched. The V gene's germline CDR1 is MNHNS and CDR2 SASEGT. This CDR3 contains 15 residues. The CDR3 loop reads CASRLRTGGTGELFF. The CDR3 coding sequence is TGTGCCAGCAGATTAAGGACAGGGGGAACCGGGGAGCTGTTTTTT.

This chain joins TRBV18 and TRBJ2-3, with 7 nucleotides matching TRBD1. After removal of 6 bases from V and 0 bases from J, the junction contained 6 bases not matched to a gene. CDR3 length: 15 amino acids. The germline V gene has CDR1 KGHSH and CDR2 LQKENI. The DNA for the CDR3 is TGTGCCAGCTCCCAAGAGACAGGGAGCACAGATACGCAGTATTTT. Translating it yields CASSQETGSTDTQYF.

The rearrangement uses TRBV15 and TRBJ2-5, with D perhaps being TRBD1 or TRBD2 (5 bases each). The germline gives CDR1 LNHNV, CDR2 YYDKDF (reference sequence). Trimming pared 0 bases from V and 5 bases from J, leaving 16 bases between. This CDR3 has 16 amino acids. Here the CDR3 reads CATSREYGTQGETQYF. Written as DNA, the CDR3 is TGTGCCACCAGCAGAGAATATGGGACCCAAGGGGAGACCCAGTACTTC. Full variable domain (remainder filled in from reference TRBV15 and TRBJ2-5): DAMVIQNPRYQVTQFGKPVTLSCSQTLNHNVMYWYQQKSSQAPKLLFHYYDKDFNNEADTPDNFQSRRPNTSFCFLDIRSPGLGDTAMYLCATSREYGTQGETQYFGPGTRLLVL.

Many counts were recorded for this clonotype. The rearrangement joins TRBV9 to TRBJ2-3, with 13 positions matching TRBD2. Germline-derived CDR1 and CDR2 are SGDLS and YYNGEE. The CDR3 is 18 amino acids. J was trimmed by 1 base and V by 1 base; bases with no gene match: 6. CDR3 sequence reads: CASSVTSGRAVRTDTQYF. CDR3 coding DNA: TGTGCCAGCAGCGTAACTAGCGGGAGGGCCGTTCGCACAGATACGCAGTATTTT.

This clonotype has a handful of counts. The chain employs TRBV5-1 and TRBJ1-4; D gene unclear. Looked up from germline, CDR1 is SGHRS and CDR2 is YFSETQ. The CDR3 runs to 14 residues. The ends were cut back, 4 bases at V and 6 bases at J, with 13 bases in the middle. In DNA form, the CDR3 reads TGCGCCAGCAGCGGAACTGAGGGCGATGAAAAACTGTTTTTT. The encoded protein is CASSGTEGDEKLFF.

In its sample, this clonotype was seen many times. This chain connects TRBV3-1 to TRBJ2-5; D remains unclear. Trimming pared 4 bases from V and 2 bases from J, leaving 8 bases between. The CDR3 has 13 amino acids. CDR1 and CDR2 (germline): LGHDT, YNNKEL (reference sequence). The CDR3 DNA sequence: TGTGCCAGCAGCCGTTTGGGGCAAGAGACCCAGTACTTC. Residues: CASSRLGQETQYF.

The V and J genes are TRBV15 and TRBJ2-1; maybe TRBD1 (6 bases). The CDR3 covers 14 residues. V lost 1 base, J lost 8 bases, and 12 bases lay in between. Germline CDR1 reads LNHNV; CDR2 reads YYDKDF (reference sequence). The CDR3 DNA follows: TGTGCCACCAGCAGAGTTTCAGGGGATGATGAGCAGTTCTTC. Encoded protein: CATSRVSGDDEQFF.

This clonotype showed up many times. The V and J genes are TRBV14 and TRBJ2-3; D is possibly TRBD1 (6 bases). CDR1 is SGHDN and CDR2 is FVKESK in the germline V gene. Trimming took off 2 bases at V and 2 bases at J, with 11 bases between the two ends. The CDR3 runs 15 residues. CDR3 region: CASSQTGSSTDTQYF. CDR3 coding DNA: TGTGCCAGCAGCCAAACAGGGTCCTCCACAGATACGCAGTATTTT. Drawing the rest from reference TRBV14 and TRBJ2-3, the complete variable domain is EAGVTQFPSHSVIEKGQTVTLRCDPISGHDNLYWYRRVMGKEIKFLLHFVKESKQDESGMPNNRFLAERTGGTYSTLKVQPAELEDSGVYFCASSQTGSSTDTQYFGPGTRLTVL.

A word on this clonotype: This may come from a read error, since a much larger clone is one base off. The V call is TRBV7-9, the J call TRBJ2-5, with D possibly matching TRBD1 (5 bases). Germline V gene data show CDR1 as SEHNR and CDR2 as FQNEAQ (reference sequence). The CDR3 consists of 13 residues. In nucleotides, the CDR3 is TGTGCCAGCAGCTTTGGGGCTACGAAGACCCAGCACTTC. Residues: CASSFGATKTQHF.

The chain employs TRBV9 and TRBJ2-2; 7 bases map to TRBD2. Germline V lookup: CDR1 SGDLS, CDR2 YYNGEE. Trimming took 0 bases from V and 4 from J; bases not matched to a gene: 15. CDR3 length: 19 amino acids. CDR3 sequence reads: CASSVGLPMGGRATGELFF. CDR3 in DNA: TGTGCCAGCAGCGTAGGACTCCCGATGGGCGGGAGAGCCACCGGGGAGCTGTTTTTT.

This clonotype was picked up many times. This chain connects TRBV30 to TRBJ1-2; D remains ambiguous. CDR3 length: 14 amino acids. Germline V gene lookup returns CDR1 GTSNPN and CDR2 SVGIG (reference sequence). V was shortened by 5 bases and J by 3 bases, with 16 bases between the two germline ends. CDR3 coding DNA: TGTGCCTGGTGGTTGGCTAGCCCTTACTATGGCTACACCTTC. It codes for CAWWLASPYYGYTF.

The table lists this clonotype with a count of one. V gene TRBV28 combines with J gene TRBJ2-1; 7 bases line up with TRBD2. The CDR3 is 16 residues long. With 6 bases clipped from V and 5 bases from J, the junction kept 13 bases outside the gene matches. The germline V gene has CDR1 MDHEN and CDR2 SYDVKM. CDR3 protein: CASSPPETSPHNEQFF. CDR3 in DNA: TGTGCCAGCAGCCCGCCGGAGACTAGCCCACACAATGAGCAGTTCTTC.

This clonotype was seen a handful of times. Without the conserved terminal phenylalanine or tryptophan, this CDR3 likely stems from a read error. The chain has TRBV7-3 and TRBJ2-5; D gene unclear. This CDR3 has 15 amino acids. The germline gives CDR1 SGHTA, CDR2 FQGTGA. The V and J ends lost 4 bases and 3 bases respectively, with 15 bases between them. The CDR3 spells CASSWSSTREETQYS. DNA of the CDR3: TGTGCCAGCAGCTGGTCGTCCACAAGGGAAGAGACCCAGTACTCC.

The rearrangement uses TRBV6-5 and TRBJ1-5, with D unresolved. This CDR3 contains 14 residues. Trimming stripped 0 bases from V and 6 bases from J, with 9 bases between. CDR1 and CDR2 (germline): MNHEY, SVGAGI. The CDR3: CASSYSSGVQPQHF. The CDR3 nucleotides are TGTGCCAGCAGTTACTCGTCGGGTGTTCAGCCCCAGCATTTT.

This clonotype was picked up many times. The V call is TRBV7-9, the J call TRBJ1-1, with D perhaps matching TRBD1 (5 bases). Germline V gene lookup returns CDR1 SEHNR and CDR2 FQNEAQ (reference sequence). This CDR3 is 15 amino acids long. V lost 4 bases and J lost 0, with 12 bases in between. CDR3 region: CASSYDEGVNTEAFF. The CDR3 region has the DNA TGTGCCAGCAGCTATGACGAAGGGGTGAACACTGAAGCTTTCTTT.

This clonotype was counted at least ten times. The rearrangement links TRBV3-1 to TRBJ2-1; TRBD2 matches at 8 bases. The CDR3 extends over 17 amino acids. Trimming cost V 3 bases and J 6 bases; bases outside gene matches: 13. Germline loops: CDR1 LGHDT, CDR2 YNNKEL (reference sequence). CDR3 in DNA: TGTGCCAGCAGCCAGCGACTAGCGACACCGGGGGGCAATGAGCAGTTCTTC. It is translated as CASSQRLATPGGNEQFF.

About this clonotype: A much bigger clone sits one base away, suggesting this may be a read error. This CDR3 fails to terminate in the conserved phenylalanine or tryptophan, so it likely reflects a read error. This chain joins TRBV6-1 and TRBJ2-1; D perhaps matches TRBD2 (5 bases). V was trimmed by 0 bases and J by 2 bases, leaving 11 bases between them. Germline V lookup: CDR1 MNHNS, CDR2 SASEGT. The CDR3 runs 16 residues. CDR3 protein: CASSEASGFAYNEQFS. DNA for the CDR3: TGTGCCAGCAGTGAAGCCTCGGGATTCGCCTACAATGAGCAGTTCTCC.

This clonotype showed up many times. CDR3 sequence: CSVVPREESTDTQYF. In nucleotides, the CDR3 is TGCAGCGTTGTTCCGCGGGAGGAGAGCACAGATACGCAGTATTTT. V gene TRBV29-1 combines with J gene TRBJ2-3, with 8 nucleotides matching TRBD2. The CDR3 totals 15 residues. CDR1 and CDR2 (germline): SQVTM, ANQGSEA. V was clipped by 4 bases and J by 0 bases; unmatched bases: 6.

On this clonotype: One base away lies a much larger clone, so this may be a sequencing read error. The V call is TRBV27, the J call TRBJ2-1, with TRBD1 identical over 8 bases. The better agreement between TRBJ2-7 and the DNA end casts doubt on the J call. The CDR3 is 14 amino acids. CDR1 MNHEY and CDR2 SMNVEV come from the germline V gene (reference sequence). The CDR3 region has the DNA TGTGCCAGCAGTCTCCGGACAGGGTACAATGAGCAGTACTTC. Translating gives CASSLRTGYNEQYF.